These T cell receptor beta chains were read from a single sample in a study of blood T cell repertoires in COVID-19. The table came from immunoSEQ multiplex PCR; TCRdb's copy has only in-frame clones and leaves some out. This sample has about 200,000 clones, with 85% to 90% found just once. The sequencing input was peripheral blood. These receptors were obtained from a man over 45 with acute or convalescent COVID-19. Both conserved end residues are part of each CDR3. D genes are given only for firm matches. Size is stated for part of the rows, as once, few or many counts, or as a class when the clone is expanded.

CASTRRRVHSYNSPLHF	TGCGCCAGCACCCGCCGCAGGGTTCACTCCTATAATTCACCCCTCCACTTT	TRBV10-1	TRBJ1-6	.	17	.
CASKPGQFLNQPQHF	TGTGCCAGCAAACCGGGACAGTTTCTCAATCAGCCCCAGCATTTT	TRBV27	TRBJ1-5	TRBD1	15	.
CASTPRGGRETQYF	TGTGCCAGCACCCCTAGAGGCGGGAGGGAGACCCAGTACTTC	TRBV7-8	TRBJ2-5	TRBD2	14	.
CASSELVAGGYEQFF	TGTGCCAGCAGTGAGTTGGTAGCGGGAGGCTATGAGCAGTTCTTC	TRBV2	TRBJ2-1	TRBD2	15	.
CASSPRGGGTNEKLFF	TGCGCCAGCAGCCCGAGAGGGGGGGGTACTAATGAAAAACTGTTTTTT	TRBV5-1	TRBJ1-4	.	16	.
CASSLGPGPNEQYF	TGCGCCAGCAGCTTGGGTCCAGGGCCCAACGAGCAGTACTTC	TRBV5-1	TRBJ2-7	.	14	.
CASSVTGANYGYTF	TGTGCCAGCAGCGTGACCGGAGCTAACTATGGCTACACCTTC	TRBV9	TRBJ1-2	.	14	few
CASSIAGLGSGYTF	TGTGCCAGTAGTATAGCGGGCTTGGGGAGCGGCTACACCTTC	TRBV19	TRBJ1-2	.	14	.
CSVEEHRALHIYGYTF	TGCAGCGTTGAAGAACACAGGGCACTGCACATCTATGGCTACACCTTC	TRBV29-1	TRBJ1-2	.	16	.
CASALGPTGPQETQYF	TGTGCCAGCGCGCTAGGCCCAACAGGGCCCCAAGAGACCCAGTACTTC	TRBV9	TRBJ2-5	.	16	.
CASSEKTKILTGTSGRAVTGELFF	TGCGCCAGCAGTGAAAAAACCAAAATATTAACCGGGACTAGCGGGAGGGCCGTCACCGGGGAGCTGTTTTTT	TRBV10-2	TRBJ2-2	TRBD2	24	.
CASSSRGGSYNEQFF	TGTGCCAGCAGCTCGCGGGGGGGCTCCTACAATGAGCAGTTCTTC	TRBV11-3	TRBJ2-1	TRBD2	15	.
CASSLQAPDTQYF	TGTGCCAGCAGCCTCCAGGCCCCAGATACGCAGTATTTT	TRBV7-9	TRBJ2-3	.	13	few
CASRPKQGSGNTIYF	TGTGCCAGCAGACCCAAACAGGGTTCTGGAAACACCATATATTTT	TRBV7-9	TRBJ1-3	.	15	.
CASSSMPGVNEKLFF	TGTGCCAGCAGCTCCATGCCGGGGGTGAATGAAAAACTGTTTTTT	TRBV5-4	TRBJ1-4	.	15	.
CASSPEASYGYTF	TGCGCCAGCAGCCCGGAGGCTTCCTATGGCTACACCTTC	TRBV5-1	TRBJ1-2	.	13	.
CASWGQGLNTEAFF	TGCGCCAGCTGGGGACAGGGTCTGAACACTGAAGCTTTCTTT	TRBV5-1	TRBJ1-1	TRBD1	14	few
CASSLRVSGSYNEQFF	TGTGCCAGCAGCCTTAGGGTTAGCGGTTCCTACAATGAGCAGTTCTTC	TRBV9	TRBJ2-1	.	16	.
CAWSVLQANTGELFF	TGTGCCTGGAGTGTTTTACAGGCGAACACCGGGGAGCTGTTTTTT	TRBV30	TRBJ2-2	.	15	.
CAWSRQGYAEAFF	TGTGCCTGGAGTCGCCAGGGTTACGCTGAAGCTTTCTTT	TRBV30	TRBJ1-1	.	13	.
CASSPRLQGGSRGYTF	TGTGCCAGCAGCCCTCGTTTACAGGGAGGGTCGCGAGGCTACACCTTC	TRBV4-2	TRBJ1-2	.	16	.
CAWEGQINTGELFF	TGTGCCTGGGAGGGACAAATTAACACCGGGGAGCTGTTTTTT	TRBV30	TRBJ2-2	.	14	once
CASSQAGLAGARTDTQYF	TGCGCCAGCAGCCAAGCCGGACTAGCGGGAGCCCGCACAGATACGCAGTATTTT	TRBV4-1	TRBJ2-3	TRBD2	18	.
CASGGGINQPQHF	TGTGCCAGCGGCGGCGGAATAAATCAGCCCCAGCATTTT	TRBV28	TRBJ1-5	.	13	.
CASSVAETGVREQYF	TGTGCCAGCAGCGTAGCCGAGACCGGGGTGCGTGAGCAGTACTTC	TRBV9	TRBJ2-7	.	15	.
CARTGLNGYTF	TGTGCCAGAACAGGGCTGAACGGCTACACCTTC	TRBV21-1	TRBJ1-2	.	11	.
CASSILAGTYNEQFF	TGTGCCAGTAGTATACTAGCGGGAACCTACAATGAGCAGTTCTTC	TRBV19	TRBJ2-1	TRBD2	15	.
CASSERGGLSNQPQHF	TGTGCCAGCAGTGAACGTGGAGGCCTCAGCAATCAGCCCCAGCATTTT	TRBV6-1	TRBJ1-5	.	16	.
CASSLGHSQGYEQYF	TGTGCCAGCAGCTTAGGACATTCCCAGGGCTACGAGCAGTACTTC	TRBV7-3	TRBJ2-7	.	15	.
CASSLGTSGPYEQYF	TGTGCCAGCAGCTTAGGTACTAGCGGACCCTACGAGCAGTACTTC	TRBV7-2	TRBJ2-7	TRBD2	15	few
CASSAKITGGPPRPQHF	TGTGCCAGCAGCGCGAAAATCACAGGGGGACCACCTAGGCCCCAGCATTTT	TRBV9	TRBJ1-5	TRBD1	17	few
CSASASGLAGGDTTEAQYF	TGCAGTGCTAGTGCCTCCGGACTAGCGGGAGGGGATACTACGGAGGCCCAGTACTTC	TRBV20-1	TRBJ2-5	TRBD2	19	.
CASSAGQGSGNTIYF	TGTGCCAGCAGCGCGGGACAGGGCTCTGGAAACACCATATATTTT	TRBV9	TRBJ1-3	TRBD1	15	.
CAISGTGVNEQFF	TGTGCCATCAGTGGGACAGGGGTGAATGAGCAGTTCTTC	TRBV10-3	TRBJ2-1	TRBD1	13	.
CASSDPGQGAFGYTF	TGTGCCAGCAGTGACCCCGGACAGGGGGCCTTCGGCTACACCTTC	TRBV6-1	TRBJ1-2	TRBD1	15	.
CAWSVSRVSYQETQYF	TGTGCCTGGAGTGTATCCCGGGTTTCGTACCAAGAGACCCAGTACTTC	TRBV30	TRBJ2-5	.	16	.
CASSSGETSTDTQYF	TGTGCCAGCAGCAGCGGAGAGACCTCCACAGATACGCAGTATTTT	TRBV28	TRBJ2-3	.	15	.
CASSVVSVRGNEQFF	TGTGCCAGCAGCGTAGTTTCAGTGAGAGGCAATGAGCAGTTCTTC	TRBV9	TRBJ2-1	.	15	.
CASSSLREFKGNEQFF	TGTGCCAGCAGTTCTCTACGGGAGTTTAAAGGGAATGAGCAGTTCTTC	TRBV28	TRBJ2-1	.	16	.
CAWSDLGPLHF	TGTGCCTGGAGTGACCTCGGGCCCCTCCACTTT	TRBV30	TRBJ1-6	.	11	.